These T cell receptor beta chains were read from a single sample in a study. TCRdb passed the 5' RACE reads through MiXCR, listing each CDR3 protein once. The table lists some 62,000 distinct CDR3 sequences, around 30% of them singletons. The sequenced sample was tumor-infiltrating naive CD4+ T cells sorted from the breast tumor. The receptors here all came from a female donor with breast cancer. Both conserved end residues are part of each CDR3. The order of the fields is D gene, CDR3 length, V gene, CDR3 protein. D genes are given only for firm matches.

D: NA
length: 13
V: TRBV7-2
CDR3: CASRRPMADTQYF

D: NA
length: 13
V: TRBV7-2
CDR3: CASSLLQNYGYTF

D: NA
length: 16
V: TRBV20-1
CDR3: CSVRILGALENSPLHF

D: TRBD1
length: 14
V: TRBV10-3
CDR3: CAISGQGGNQPQHF

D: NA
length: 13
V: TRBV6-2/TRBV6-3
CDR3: CASTLKRTDTQYF

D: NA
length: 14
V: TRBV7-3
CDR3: CASSLEPLDSPLHF

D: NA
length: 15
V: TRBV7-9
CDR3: CASSLSISGANVLTF

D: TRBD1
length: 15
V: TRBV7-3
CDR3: CASSSGQGITGELFF

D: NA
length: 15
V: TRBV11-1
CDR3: CASSRDSQFQETQYF

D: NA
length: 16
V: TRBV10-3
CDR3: CAISRTAPTSYNEQFF

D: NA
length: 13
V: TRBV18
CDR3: CASSLPHDYGYTF

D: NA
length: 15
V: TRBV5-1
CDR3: CASSQGTTNTGELFF

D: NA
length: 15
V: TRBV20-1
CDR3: CSASKGVGSYNEQFF

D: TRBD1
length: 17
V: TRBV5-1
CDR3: CASSLAGIDRGDTEAFF

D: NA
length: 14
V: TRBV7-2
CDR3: CASSLAWTGNGYTF

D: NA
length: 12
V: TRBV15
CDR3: CATSRDYETQYF

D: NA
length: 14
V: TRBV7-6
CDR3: CASSPAPVSYEQYF

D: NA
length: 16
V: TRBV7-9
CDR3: CASSLDPRLTNYGYTF

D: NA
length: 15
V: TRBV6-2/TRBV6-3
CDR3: CASRNPVGGYNEQFF

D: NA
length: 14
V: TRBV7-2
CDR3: CASIKDPTGVEQFF

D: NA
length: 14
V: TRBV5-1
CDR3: CTSSLGFMNTEAFF

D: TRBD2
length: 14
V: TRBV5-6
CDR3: CASSFELAEETQYF

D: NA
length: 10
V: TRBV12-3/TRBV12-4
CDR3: CASQFREQYF

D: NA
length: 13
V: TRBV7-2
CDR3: CASSPPTIGEQYF

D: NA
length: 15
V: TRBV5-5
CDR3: CASSPHVGGGNEQFF

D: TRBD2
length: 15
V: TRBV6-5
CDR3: CASSRGTRGSYEQYF

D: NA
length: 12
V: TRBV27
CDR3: CASSVSNQPQHF

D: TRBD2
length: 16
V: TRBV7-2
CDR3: CASRPGSGGPRETQYF

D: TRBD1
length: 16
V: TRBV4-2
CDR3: CASSQGTFAGGAEAFF

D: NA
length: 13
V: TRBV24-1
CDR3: CATSGIATDTQYF

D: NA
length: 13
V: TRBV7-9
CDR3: CASSFPRLETQYF

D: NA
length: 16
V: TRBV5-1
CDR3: CASGLGSGTKGETQYF

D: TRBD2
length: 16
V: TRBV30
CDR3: CAWAPPGLAGQETQYF

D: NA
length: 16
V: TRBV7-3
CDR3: CASSLWGGPNTGELFF

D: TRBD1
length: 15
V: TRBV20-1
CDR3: CSARARQGAHTEAFF

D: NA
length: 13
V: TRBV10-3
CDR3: CAISDGGKVEAFF

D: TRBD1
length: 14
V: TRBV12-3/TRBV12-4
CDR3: CASNPGQGYDGYTF

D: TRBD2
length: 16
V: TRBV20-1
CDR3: CSASDWASGEQETQYF

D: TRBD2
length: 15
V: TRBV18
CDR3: CASSPGLAGTDTQYF

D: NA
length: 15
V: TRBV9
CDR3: CASSTGGMIQETQYF

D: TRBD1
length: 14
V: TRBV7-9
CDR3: CASSARTGIYEQYF

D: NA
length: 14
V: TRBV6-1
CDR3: CASGGRSVATEQFF

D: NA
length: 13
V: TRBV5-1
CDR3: CASSSGLGNEAFF

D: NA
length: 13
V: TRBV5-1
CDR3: CASSWDFTGELFF

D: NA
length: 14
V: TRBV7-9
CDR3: CASSPRGNTDTQYF

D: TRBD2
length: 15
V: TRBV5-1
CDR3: CASSGSGSRSYEQYF

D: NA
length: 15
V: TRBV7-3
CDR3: CASSPSGVHGETQYF